The entry below gives a single T cell receptor beta chain sequence along with its context. These data are taken from a study of CD8 T cells in Susac syndrome. Reverse transcription of roughly 0.45 to 1 ug RNA was performed with random hexamers. TCRdb re-analysed the immunoSEQ multiplex PCR reads in MiXCR, keeping a single row per CDR3 protein. Here the sample spans tens of thousands of distinct CDR3 sequences, around 90% being singletons. This CDR3 region has 14 residues. V was clipped by 6 bases and J by 5 bases, with 13 bases between them. Germline lookup yields CDR1 MNHNS and CDR2 SASEGT. This chain connects TRBV6-1 to TRBJ2-2; possible D gene TRBD1, 5 bases. The sample comprised CD8+ T cells from PBMCs. This TCR was sampled from a human donor with multiple sclerosis. CDR3 coding DNA: TGTGCCAGCAGCCAAGGGGAAGAGACCGGGGAGCTGTTTTTT. It translates to CASSQGEETGELFF.